One and the same sample provided the 24 T cell receptor beta chains below, sequenced in a study of shared clonotypes between healthy human individuals. The data were produced by immunoSEQ multiplex PCR, yet TCRdb's version contains in-frame clones alone and is incomplete. Here the sample spans 450,000 to 500,000 clones, 70% to 80% being singletons. Sequenced input: PBMCs. Every receptor here comes from a woman aged 40 to 50 in good health. Some clones in this sample may be carry-over from other donors' samples.

This rearrangement joins TRBV4-1 to TRBJ2-4, with TRBD2 identical over 7 bases. The CDR3 consists of 17 residues. Unmatched junction bases numbered 8, after V lost 3 bases and J lost 0 bases. The V gene's germline CDR1 is MGHRA and CDR2 YSYEKL. This CDR3 is CASSHGGGFRAKNIQYF. The CDR3 nucleotides are TGCGCCAGCAGCCATGGCGGGGGATTTCGAGCCAAAAACATTCAGTACTTC.

There are a few counts of this clone. This sequence joins TRBV28 and TRBJ1-2; tentative D call: TRBD1 (5 bases). The ends were cut back, 6 bases at V and 3 bases at J, with 11 bases in the middle. The CDR3 is 13 amino acids. Looked up from germline, CDR1 is MDHEN and CDR2 is SYDVKM. CDR3 protein: CASSPGPDYGYTF. DNA for the CDR3: TGTGCCAGCAGCCCGGGACCCGACTATGGCTACACCTTC.

The chain employs TRBV27 and TRBJ1-1; D gene uncertain. V was trimmed by 8 bases and J by 0 bases, leaving 10 bases between them. Germline CDR1 reads MNHEY; CDR2 reads SMNVEV (reference sequence). This CDR3 is built from 13 residues. The CDR3 is CASQARVNTEAFF. In DNA form, the CDR3 reads TGTGCCAGCCAGGCGCGGGTGAACACTGAAGCTTTCTTT.

The chain uses TRBV6-6 and TRBJ2-5; possibly TRBD1 for D (5 bases). Germline V gene lookup returns CDR1 MNHNY and CDR2 SVGAGI (reference sequence). V lost 4 bases to trimming and J lost 2 bases, with 5 bases between them. The CDR3 length is 12 residues. CDR3: CASSWTQETQYF. The CDR3 nucleotides are TGTGCCAGCAGTTGGACACAAGAGACCCAGTACTTC.

The CDR3 coding sequence is TGTGCCAGCAGCCAAGGCATAGGAAAATACGAGCAGTACTTC. It is translated as CASSQGIGKYEQYF. The chain carries TRBV14 and TRBJ2-7, with unresolved D. Deletions cut 1 base from V and 4 bases from J, with 11 bases between. The length of the CDR3 is 14 residues. Germline assignment: CDR1 SGHDN and CDR2 FVKESK. The entire variable domain, with the rest obtained from reference TRBV14 and TRBJ2-7, is as follows: EAGVTQFPSHSVIEKGQTVTLRCDPISGHDNLYWYRRVMGKEIKFLLHFVKESKQDESGMPNNRFLAERTGGTYSTLKVQPAELEDSGVYFCASSQGIGKYEQYFGPGTRLTVT.

This sequence joins TRBV7-9 and TRBJ2-2, with D perhaps matching TRBD1 (5 bases). In germline, CDR1 is SEHNR, CDR2 FQNEAQ (reference sequence). The CDR3 loop spans 14 amino acids. Trimming cost V 5 bases and J 1 base, with 8 bases left between them. CDR3: CASSLTGNTGELFF. The CDR3 nucleotides are TGTGCCAGCAGCCTCACAGGGAACACCGGGGAGCTGTTTTTT. Combining the CDR3 with reference TRBV7-9 and TRBJ2-2 gives the whole variable domain DTGVSQNPRHKITKRGQNVTFRCDPISEHNRLYWYRQTLGQGPEFLTYFQNEAQLEKSRLLSDRFSAERPKGSFSTLEIQRTEQGDSAMYLCASSLTGNTGELFFGEGSRLTVL.

In regard to this clone: A far larger clone lies a single base away; this is likely a read error. The sample carries other DNA sequences with the same CDR3. V and J are TRBV27 and TRBJ2-7; 15 bases align to TRBD2. Losses at the gene ends were 6 bases for V and 0 bases for J; bases not matched to a gene: 6. The CDR3 extends over 17 amino acids. CDR1 and CDR2 from the germline V gene are MNHEY and SMNVEV (reference sequence). The CDR3 region has the DNA TGTGCCAGCAGCGGGTGGACTAGCGGGAGGGACTCCTACGAGCAGTACTTC. Its translation is CASSGWTSGRDSYEQYF.

The chain joins TRBV7-2 to TRBJ1-2; a possible D gene is TRBD1 (5 bases). The V end was cut by 2 bases, the J end by 4 bases, with 17 bases between. The germline V gene encodes CDR1 SGHTA and CDR2 FQGNSA. The CDR3 has 16 amino acids. The CDR3 region has the DNA TGTGCCAGCAGCTTACACGCCGGGGCCACTTCCTATGGCTACACCTTC. This gives the protein CASSLHAGATSYGYTF.

This rearrangement joins TRBV5-1 to TRBJ2-1, with 7 nucleotides matching TRBD1. With V trimmed by 4 bases and J by 7 bases, 2 bases remained unmatched. The germline V gene has CDR1 SGHRS and CDR2 YFSETQ. This CDR3 has 12 amino acids. CDR3 in amino acids: CASSADRNEQFF. The CDR3 DNA is TGCGCCAGCAGCGCGGACAGGAATGAGCAGTTCTTC. The full variable domain, rest sourced from reference TRBV5-1 and TRBJ2-1, is KAGVTQTPRYLIKTRGQQVTLSCSPISGHRSVSWYQQTPGQGLQFLFEYFSETQRNKGNFPGRFSGRQFSNSRSEMNVSTLELGDSALYLCASSADRNEQFFGPGTRLTVL.

The chain carries TRBV9 and TRBJ2-5, with D hard to call. Trimming took off 4 bases at V and 5 bases at J, with 12 bases between the two ends. Looked up from germline, CDR1 is SGDLS and CDR2 is YYNGEE. The CDR3 is 13 amino acids. CDR3: CASSPRTGETQYF. DNA for the CDR3: TGTGCCAGCAGCCCCCGGACCGGGGAGACCCAGTACTTC.

This clone has a handful of counts. This chain joins TRBV27 and TRBJ2-1; no definite D call. V lost 6 bases and J lost 2, with 8 bases in between. This CDR3 has 13 residues. Germline loops: CDR1 MNHEY, CDR2 SMNVEV (reference sequence). CDR3: CASREGPYNEQFF. The CDR3 DNA reads TGTGCCAGCAGGGAAGGGCCCTACAATGAGCAGTTCTTC.

The chain is built from TRBV5-4 and TRBJ2-7; TRBD2 matches at 14 bases. Looked up from germline, CDR1 is SGHNT and CDR2 is YYREEE (reference sequence). The CDR3 contains 17 residues. With V trimmed by 3 bases and J by 0 bases, 5 bases remained unmatched. CDR3 coding DNA: TGTGCCAGCAGCTCCCGGACTAGCGGGAGGTCCTCCTACGAGCAGTACTTC. As protein: CASSSRTSGRSSYEQYF.

This chain uses TRBV7-9 with TRBJ2-3, with 9 bases matching TRBD2. The V segment lost 4 bases and the J segment 8 bases; nucleotides outside the gene matches: 13. Germline V lookup: CDR1 SEHNR, CDR2 FQNEAQ (reference sequence). The CDR3 covers 16 residues. CDR3 in amino acids: CASSSTSGPSWGTQYF. DNA of the CDR3: TGTGCCAGCAGCTCGACTAGCGGCCCCTCCTGGGGTACGCAGTATTTT.

The rearrangement joins TRBV27 to TRBJ2-1, with 7 bases fitting TRBD1. CDR1 MNHEY and CDR2 SMNVEV come from the germline V gene (reference sequence). Germline trimming cut 0 bases from V and 2 bases from J; bases unmatched to any gene: 10. The CDR3 sequence is 18 residues long. The DNA of the CDR3 is TGTGCCAGCAGTTTATCGGGCCCCACAGGGGCCACCTACAATGAGCAGTTCTTC. Translation gives CASSLSGPTGATYNEQFF.

This clone is a singleton in its sample. CDR3 in amino acids: CASSPSTSGRAGETQYF. The CDR3 DNA sequence: TGCGCCAGCAGCCCTTCTACTAGCGGGAGGGCCGGGGAGACCCAGTACTTC. The V and J genes are TRBV5-1 and TRBJ2-5; 13 nucleotides agree with TRBD2. V was clipped by 4 bases and J by 5 bases; unmatched bases: 11. The CDR3 covers 17 residues. In germline, CDR1 is SGHRS, CDR2 YFSETQ.

The chain combines TRBV11-1 with TRBJ1-5; 8 nucleotides line up with TRBD1. The ends lost 11 bases at V and 1 base at J; junction bases unmatched: 13. This CDR3 region has 16 residues. The germline gives CDR1 SGHAT, CDR2 FQDESV (reference sequence). The CDR3 is CAPPLRQGASNQPQHF. The CDR3, as DNA: TGTGCCCCCCCCCTTCGTCAGGGGGCCAGCAATCAGCCCCAGCATTTT.

This chain joins TRBV7-8 and TRBJ2-6; possibly TRBD2 for D (5 bases). This CDR3 has 16 amino acids. V was cut by 0 bases and J by 3 bases, with 9 bases left in between. The germline gives CDR1 SGHVS, CDR2 FQNEAQ. CDR3 sequence (DNA): TGTGCCAGCAGCTTAGCCCCGGGATTTGGGGCCAACGTCCTGACTTTC. The encoded protein is CASSLAPGFGANVLTF.

The V gene is TRBV7-9, the J gene TRBJ2-5; the D is unclear. The length of the CDR3 is 16 residues. From germline, CDR1 is SEHNR and CDR2 FQNEAQ (reference sequence). V lost 5 bases and J 0 bases, leaving 16 bases between the germline ends. In nucleotides, the CDR3 is TGTGCCAGCAGCGGGCGACTGCGCCGTTACCAAGAGACCCAGTACTTC. This translates into CASSGRLRRYQETQYF.

On this clone itself: The likely explanation is a read error, given a far larger clone one base away. The sample contains more than one DNA sequence encoding this CDR3. The J gene is TRBJ1-4, the V gene TRBV27; D gene uncertain. The CDR3 contains 14 residues. Germline V gene sequence: CDR1 MNHEY, CDR2 SMNVEV (reference sequence). The CDR3 coding sequence is TGTGCTAGCAGACTGACCCCAACTAATGAAAAACTGTTTTTT. Translating gives CASRLTPTNEKLFF. Using reference TRBV27 and TRBJ1-4 for the parts outside the CDR3, the full variable domain is EAQVTQNPRYLITVTGKKLTVTCSQNMNHEYMSWYRQDPGLGLRQIYYSMNVEVTDKGDVPEGYKVSRKEKRNFPLILESPSPNQTSLYFCASRLTPTNEKLFFGSGTQLSVL.

Here the CDR3 reads CASKLTYWTGLDTEAFF. The CDR3 DNA is TGCGCCAGCAAGCTAACATACTGGACCGGATTGGACACTGAAGCTTTCTTT. V gene TRBV5-1 combines with J gene TRBJ1-1, with D hard to call. Germline V CDR1 and CDR2: SGHRS, YFSETQ. The CDR3 consists of 17 residues. V was clipped by 6 bases and J by 3 bases, with 24 bases between them. The variable domain in full, with the rest retrieved from reference TRBV5-1 and TRBJ1-1, is KAGVTQTPRYLIKTRGQQVTLSCSPISGHRSVSWYQQTPGQGLQFLFEYFSETQRNKGNFPGRFSGRQFSNSRSEMNVSTLELGDSALYLCASKLTYWTGLDTEAFFGQGTRLTVV.

This clone was recorded a few times. The CDR3 DNA follows: TGTGCCAGCAGTCGGACAGAATCTGAAGCTTTCTTT. Translated, it gives CASSRTESEAFF. This chain uses TRBV7-9 with TRBJ1-1; D might be TRBD1 (6 bases). The CDR3 contains 12 residues. Germline CDR1 SEHNR, CDR2 FQNEAQ (reference sequence). V was cut by 6 bases and J by 6 bases, with 11 bases left in between.

The sample holds a few counts of this clone. The gene calls are TRBV18 and TRBJ2-2; a possible D gene is TRBD2 (7 bases). There are 16 residues in the CDR3. CDR1 and CDR2 (germline): KGHSH, LQKENI. V was pared by 2 bases and J by 3 bases, with 13 bases between. CDR3: CASSPRGGSDTGELFF. CDR3 bases: TGTGCCAGCTCACCAAGGGGGGGCAGTGACACCGGGGAGCTGTTTTTT.

The chain recombines TRBV6-1 with TRBJ1-5; D ambiguous. Germline V gene data show CDR1 as MNHNS and CDR2 as SASEGT. The ends were cut back, 6 bases at V and 0 bases at J, with 9 bases in the middle. The CDR3 spans 14 residues. CDR3 nucleotide sequence: TGTGCCAGCAGCCCACGTGGTAGCAATCAGCCCCAGCATTTT. This sequence encodes CASSPRGSNQPQHF.

The V call is TRBV5-4, the J call TRBJ2-1, with TRBD1 matching over 11 bases. CDR3 length: 14 residues. Per the germline V gene, CDR1 is SGHNT and CDR2 is YYREEE (reference sequence). With V trimmed by 2 bases and J by 8 bases, 3 bases remained unmatched. The CDR3 nucleotides read TGTGCCAGCAGCTTTGGACAGGGGGCGGATGAGCAGTTCTTC. As protein: CASSFGQGADEQFF.